This is a list of T cell receptor beta chains from one sample in a study of blood T cell repertoires in COVID-19. The method was immunoSEQ multiplex PCR; TCRdb's version includes in-frame clones alone and lacks a portion of them. The sample comprises 68,000 or so clones, approximately 89% of which are singletons, and approximately 6.8% rests with the top ten. The specimen sequenced was peripheral blood. These receptors came from a woman in her seventies with acute or convalescent COVID-19. CDR3s include the opening cysteine and the closing phenylalanine or tryptophan. The D gene is left open where the match is weak. Expanded clones get a size class; other rows say once, few or many, or leave the size out.

d_gene,j_gene,abundance,v_gene,CDR3nt,CDR3aa
.,TRBJ2-1,.,TRBV5-1,TGCGCCAGCAGTTCAGGGGCTACTAGAAATGAGCAGTTCTTC,CASSSGATRNEQFF
TRBD1,TRBJ1-1,.,TRBV11-2,TGTGCCAGCAGCATTGACACAGGGGCGAACACTGAAGCTTTCTTT,CASSIDTGANTEAFF
.,TRBJ1-3,once,TRBV28,TGTGCCAGCAGTTTATCTTTGGGCTCCGGAAACACCATATATTTT,CASSLSLGSGNTIYF
TRBD1,TRBJ2-1,.,TRBV6-1,TGTGCCAGCAGTGCCGACAGGGGTGCCACCCCCTACAATGAGCAGTTCTTC,CASSADRGATPYNEQFF
.,TRBJ1-1,.,TRBV28,TGTGCCAGCAGTGCGCGCTTACAGGGCGCGGGTGAAAGGACTGAAGCTTTCTTT,CASSARLQGAGERTEAFF
.,TRBJ1-5,.,TRBV2,TGTGCCAGCAGTGCCAGAGGAAGTACCGTGGGCAATCAGCCCCAGCATTTT,CASSARGSTVGNQPQHF
TRBD1,TRBJ1-5,.,TRBV28,TGTGCCAGCGGGACAGGGGATCAGCCCCAGCATTTT,CASGTGDQPQHF
TRBD1,TRBJ2-7,.,TRBV5-8,TGTGCCAGCAGCTCGGAACTTACCGGGACAGGGGAACACGAGCAGTACTTC,CASSSELTGTGEHEQYF
.,TRBJ2-7,.,TRBV11-2,TGTGCCAGCAGCTTAGATATAATAGCCGAGCAGTACTTC,CASSLDIIAEQYF
TRBD2,TRBJ2-3,once,TRBV6-5,TGTGCCAGCATTAGGAGAGCGGGGGGCACAGATACGCAGTATTTT,CASIRRAGGTDTQYF
.,TRBJ1-1,.,TRBV2,TGTGCCAGCACCCCGGACGGCGGGGGAACTGAAGCTTTCTTT,CASTPDGGGTEAFF
TRBD1,TRBJ1-5,.,TRBV5-1,TGCGCCAGCAGCTTGGGGACAGGGAGATCATCGACCCAGCATTTT,CASSLGTGRSSTQHF
TRBD2,TRBJ2-3,.,TRBV24-1,TGTGCCACCGCCCCAGCGGGAAGGACAGATACGCAGTATTTT,CATAPAGRTDTQYF
TRBD1,TRBJ1-1,few,TRBV4-1,TGCGCCAGCAGCCAGGACAGGGGTGACACTGAAGCTTTCTTT,CASSQDRGDTEAFF
.,TRBJ2-5,.,TRBV19,TGTGCCAGTAGTGTAAGGGGTTTAGAGACCCAGTACTTC,CASSVRGLETQYF
TRBD2,TRBJ2-5,few,TRBV3-1/TRBV3-2,TGTGCCAGCTCCGAGACTAGCGGGGGGGCGGAGACCCAGTACTTC,CASSETSGGAETQYF
.,TRBJ1-4,.,TRBV11-2,TGTGCCAGCAGCTCCAACAGGAATGTTAATGAAAAACTGTTTTTT,CASSSNRNVNEKLFF
.,TRBJ1-1,.,TRBV9,TGTGCCAGCAGCGTAACAGGGAGGGGCACTGAAGCTTTCTTT,CASSVTGRGTEAFF
TRBD1,TRBJ1-3,.,TRBV4-2,TGTGCCAGCAGTGCCGGACAGGGGGGCTCTGGAAACACCATATATTTT,CASSAGQGGSGNTIYF
TRBD1,TRBJ2-7,.,TRBV10-2,TGCGCCAGCAGTGAGCCGGACAGGATTGCCTACGAGCAGTACTTC,CASSEPDRIAYEQYF
.,TRBJ1-5,.,TRBV7-2,TGTGCCAGCAGCACAGGAAACAGCAATCAGCCCCAGCATTTT,CASSTGNSNQPQHF
.,TRBJ1-2,few,TRBV28,TGTGCCAGCAGAACCGACAGAGACTATGGCTACACCTTC,CASRTDRDYGYTF
TRBD1,TRBJ1-2,.,TRBV9,TGTGCCAGCAGCGTAGGAGACAGGGGAACCTATGGCTACACCTTC,CASSVGDRGTYGYTF
.,TRBJ1-2,.,TRBV2,TGTGCCAGTTTAACGGGGGGGCGGAACTATGGCTACACCTTC,CASLTGGRNYGYTF
.,TRBJ2-5,.,TRBV10-3,TGTGCCATCAGTGAGCCGCAGGGGGGAGAGACCCAGTACTTC,CAISEPQGGETQYF
TRBD2,TRBJ2-3,.,TRBV19,TGTGCCAGACGGACCAGAGGGCGGGAGGGCCAGGATACGCAGTATTTT,CARRTRGREGQDTQYF
.,TRBJ1-1,.,TRBV14,TGTGCCAGCAGCCACCCCTGGGGGGGTGGCACTGAAGCTTTCTTT,CASSHPWGGGTEAFF
.,TRBJ1-2,.,TRBV9,TGTGCCAGCAGCTCAAACTATGGCTACACCTTC,CASSSNYGYTF
.,TRBJ2-2,once,TRBV18,TGTGCCAGCTCACCTATACAGGCGAACACCGGGGAGCTGTTTTTT,CASSPIQANTGELFF
.,TRBJ1-1,.,TRBV6-2/TRBV6-3,TGTGCCAGCAGTTACTCGACCGGGTACACCACTGAAGCTTTCTTT,CASSYSTGYTTEAFF
TRBD1,TRBJ1-1,.,TRBV27,TGTGCCAGCGGCGACAGGGACGTTGAAGCTTTCTTT,CASGDRDVEAFF
.,TRBJ2-5,.,TRBV7-9,TGTGCCAGCAGCTTAGTGGCTGGAGGAGAGACCCAGTACTTC,CASSLVAGGETQYF
.,TRBJ1-2,.,TRBV5-6,TGTGCCAGCAGCTTTTATGTTCAGTCCCATAACTATGGCTACACCTTC,CASSFYVQSHNYGYTF
.,TRBJ1-5,.,TRBV28,TGTGCCAGCAGTTTAAGGGGCGGTCGGGATCAGCCCCAGCATTTT,CASSLRGGRDQPQHF
TRBD1,TRBJ2-7,.,TRBV11-2,TGTGCCAGCAGCATAAGACAGGGACCCTCCTACGAGCAGTACTTC,CASSIRQGPSYEQYF
.,TRBJ1-5,.,TRBV19,TGTGCCAGTAGAATCAACTCGGGTTATAGCAATCAGCCCCAGCATTTT,CASRINSGYSNQPQHF
.,TRBJ1-1,.,TRBV5-6,TGTGCCAGCAGCCTGCGGGGGGCGCGCGGCACTGAAGCTTTCTTT,CASSLRGARGTEAFF
.,TRBJ2-2,once,TRBV24-1,TGTGCCACCGGCAGGGAAGACACCGGGGAGCTGTTTTTT,CATGREDTGELFF
.,TRBJ2-7,.,TRBV27,TGTGCCAGCAGTTTGTTACAGGGTGAGCAGTACTTC,CASSLLQGEQYF
TRBD1,TRBJ1-6,.,TRBV19,TGTGCCAGTAGTACCACAGGGGGCAAAAATTCACCCCTCCACTTT,CASSTTGGKNSPLHF
TRBD2,TRBJ2-3,.,TRBV7-8,TGTGCCAGCAGCCTTAGGATGACTAGCGGTTCCACAGATACGCAGTATTTT,CASSLRMTSGSTDTQYF
.,TRBJ2-5,.,TRBV10-3,TGTGCCATCAGTGAGTCGAGAGCGGCCGCGGGGCGGGAGACCCAGTACTTC,CAISESRAAAGRETQYF
TRBD1,TRBJ1-2,.,TRBV3-1/TRBV3-2,TGTGCCAGCAGCCAGACGACAGGGGGGTTCTATGGCTACACCTTC,CASSQTTGGFYGYTF
TRBD1,TRBJ1-2,once,TRBV24-1,TGTGCCACCAGTGACCCAGGGGGCGCGGGGCCTAACTATGGCTACACCTTC,CATSDPGGAGPNYGYTF
.,TRBJ2-2,once,TRBV25-1,TGTGCCAGCAGGGACTCCGGGCGCACCGGGGAGCTGTTTTTT,CASRDSGRTGELFF
.,TRBJ2-2,.,TRBV5-1,TGCGCCAGCAGCCCCGAGGTGGGGGAGCTGTTTTTT,CASSPEVGELFF
TRBD2,TRBJ2-1,.,TRBV5-1,TGCGCCAGCAGCCCCGGGACTAGGTACAATGAGCAGTTCTTC,CASSPGTRYNEQFF
.,TRBJ2-3,.,TRBV11-2,TGTGCCAGCAGCTTGGACAAGTTCGCAGATACGCAGTATTTT,CASSLDKFADTQYF
.,TRBJ1-3,.,TRBV7-9,TGTGCCAGCAGCTTAACCCAAGAGATATATTTT,CASSLTQEIYF
.,TRBJ1-1,.,TRBV28,TGTGCCAGCAGTTTTAACGGGGTGGAAGCTTTCTTT,CASSFNGVEAFF
TRBD1,TRBJ1-1,.,TRBV7-9,TGTGCCAGCAGCTTAGGGACAGGGTTCCCTGAAGCTTTCTTT,CASSLGTGFPEAFF
TRBD1,TRBJ1-5,.,TRBV28,TGTGCCCTCGGACAGGTCAATCAGCCCCAGCATTTT,CALGQVNQPQHF